The sequence of this TCR beta chain was determined in a study of beta chain features in type 1 diabetes. Isolated RNA was reverse transcribed in full, so expressed TCRB transcripts were sequenced. The read count averaged about 3.6 million across naive, central memory and regulatory T cell samples. Clones were sequenced by immunoSEQ multiplex PCR, and TCRdb holds only the in-frame ones, with some missing. The sample lists more than 300,000 clones; around 12% were seen once. This clone occurred a few times. Antigen: not known. Trimming took 3 bases from V and 5 from J; bases not matched to a gene: 12. CDR1 is LNHDA, CDR2 SQIVND, per germline (reference sequence). The CDR3 runs to 16 residues. Study-wide points: Among all four CD4+ subsets, Type 1 diabetes patients had TCRB CDR3s that were moderately but significantly shorter. Patients and controls would be equally affected if PCR favored shorter templates. Whether TCRB rearrangement is influenced by HLA type was left unresolved in this analysis.

One heparinised blood draw averaging around 100 mL was given by each donor. The origin of this receptor is a woman younger than 35 with type 1 diabetes. Input material: naive CD4+ T cells from blood. This rearrangement joins TRBV19 to TRBJ1-1, with TRBD1 identical over 7 bases. The CDR3 loop reads CASSIKLRGPGTEAFF. CDR3 sequence (DNA): TGTGCCAGTAGTATCAAGTTAAGGGGGCCGGGGACTGAAGCTTTCTTT.